This TCR beta chain appears in the sequencing data of a study of naive CD8 T cells in extremely preterm neonates. Trimming took off 3 bases at V and 2 bases at J, with 6 bases between the two ends. Germline CDR1 and CDR2: SGDLS and YYNGEE. This CDR3 has 13 residues. Cord blood came from elective full-term cesareans at 37-41 weeks without labor or membrane rupture. The sample holds sorted live naive CD8+ CD45RA+CCR7+ T cells. Measured with immunoSEQ multiplex PCR; TCRdb has only the in-frame clones, and not every one. This sample has several thousand clones; 90% to 95% occur once, and the top ten carry 0.4% to 0.6%.

Material for sequencing was naive CD8+ T cells from cord blood. This TCR derives from a newborn in good health. The gene calls are TRBV9 and TRBJ1-3; D is uncertain. This CDR3 reads CASSGATGNTIYF. The CDR3 bases are TGTGCCAGCAGCGGTGCTACTGGAAACACCATATATTTT.